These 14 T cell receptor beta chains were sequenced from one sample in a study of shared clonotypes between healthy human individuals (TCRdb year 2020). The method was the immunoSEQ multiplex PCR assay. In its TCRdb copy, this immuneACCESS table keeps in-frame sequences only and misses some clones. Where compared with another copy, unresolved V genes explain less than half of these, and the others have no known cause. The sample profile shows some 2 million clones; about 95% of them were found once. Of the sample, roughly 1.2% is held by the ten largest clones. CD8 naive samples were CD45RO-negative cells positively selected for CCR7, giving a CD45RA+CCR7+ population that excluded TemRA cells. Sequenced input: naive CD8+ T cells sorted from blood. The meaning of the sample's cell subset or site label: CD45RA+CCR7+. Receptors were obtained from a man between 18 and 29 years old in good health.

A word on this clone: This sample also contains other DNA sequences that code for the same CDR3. The CDR3 reads CASSVGQGLSYEQYF. The CDR3 nucleotides are TGTGCCAGCAGCGTCGGACAGGGTCTATCCTACGAGCAGTACTTC. This sequence joins TRBV9 and TRBJ2-7; 8 bases map to TRBD1. Germline loops: CDR1 SGDLS, CDR2 YYNGEE. The CDR3 sequence is 15 residues long. The ends lost 2 bases at V and 1 base at J; junction bases unmatched: 5.

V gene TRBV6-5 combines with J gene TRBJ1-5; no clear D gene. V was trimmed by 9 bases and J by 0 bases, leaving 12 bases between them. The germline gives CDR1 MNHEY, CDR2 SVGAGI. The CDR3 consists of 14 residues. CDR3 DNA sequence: TGTGCCAGTGGGAATGGGATTAGCAATCAGCCCCAGCATTTT. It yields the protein CASGNGISNQPQHF.

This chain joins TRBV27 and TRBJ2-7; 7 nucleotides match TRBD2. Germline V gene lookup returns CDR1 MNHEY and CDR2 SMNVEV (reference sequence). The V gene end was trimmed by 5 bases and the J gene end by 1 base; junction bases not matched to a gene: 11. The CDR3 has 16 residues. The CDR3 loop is CASSPHELAYSYEQYF. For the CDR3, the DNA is TGTGCCAGCAGTCCCCATGAACTAGCGTATTCCTACGAGCAGTACTTC.

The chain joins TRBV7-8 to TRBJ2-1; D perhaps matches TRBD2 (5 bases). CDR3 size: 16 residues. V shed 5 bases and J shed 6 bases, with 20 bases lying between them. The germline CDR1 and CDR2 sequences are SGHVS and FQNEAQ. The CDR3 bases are TGTGCCAGCAGCCCGTTCGCCGGAGGCCACGGCAATGAGCAGTTCTTC. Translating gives CASSPFAGGHGNEQFF.

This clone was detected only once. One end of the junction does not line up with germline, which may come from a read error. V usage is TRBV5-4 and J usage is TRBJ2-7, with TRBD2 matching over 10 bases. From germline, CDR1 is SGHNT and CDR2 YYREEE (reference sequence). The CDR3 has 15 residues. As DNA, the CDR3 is TGTGCCAGCAGCTTAGCGGGAGGGCCCTCCGACGAGCAGTACTTC. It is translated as CASSLAGGPSDEQYF. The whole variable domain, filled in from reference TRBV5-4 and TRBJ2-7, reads ETGVTQSPTHLIKTRGQQVTLRCSSQSGHNTVSWYQQALGQGPQFIFQYYREEENGRGNFPPRFSGLQFPNYSSELNVNALELDDSALYLCASSLAGGPSDEQYFGPGTRLTVT.

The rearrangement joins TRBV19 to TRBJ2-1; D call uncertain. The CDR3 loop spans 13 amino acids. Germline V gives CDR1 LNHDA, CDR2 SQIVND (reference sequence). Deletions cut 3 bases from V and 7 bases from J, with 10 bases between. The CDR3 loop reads CASSIFRMNEQFF. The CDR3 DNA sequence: TGTGCCAGTAGTATTTTTCGGATGAATGAGCAGTTCTTC.

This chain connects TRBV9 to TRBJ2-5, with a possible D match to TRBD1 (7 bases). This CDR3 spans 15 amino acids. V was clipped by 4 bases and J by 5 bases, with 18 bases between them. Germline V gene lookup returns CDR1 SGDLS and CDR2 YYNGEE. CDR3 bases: TGTGCCAGCAGCCTAGGGGGGACAGCAGGGGAGACCCAGTACTTC. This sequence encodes CASSLGGTAGETQYF. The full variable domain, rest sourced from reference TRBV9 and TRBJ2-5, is DSGVTQTPKHLITATGQRVTLRCSPRSGDLSVYWYQQSLDQGLQFLIQYYNGEERAKGNILERFSAQQFPDLHSELNLSSLELGDSALYFCASSLGGTAGETQYFGPGTRLLVL.

The chain's CDR3 is CASSGAGNGYTF. CDR3 DNA sequence: TGTGCCAGCAGCGGAGCGGGTAATGGCTACACCTTC. The chain is built from TRBV9 and TRBJ1-2; no clear D. This CDR3 comprises 12 residues. Looked up from germline, CDR1 is SGDLS and CDR2 is YYNGEE. Trimming left V 3 bases short and J 6 bases short, with 9 bases between.

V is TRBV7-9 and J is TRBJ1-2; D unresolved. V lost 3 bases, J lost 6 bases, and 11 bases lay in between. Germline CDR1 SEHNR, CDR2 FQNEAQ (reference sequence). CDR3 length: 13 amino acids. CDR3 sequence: CASSFYQLDGYTF. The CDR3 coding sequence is TGTGCCAGCAGCTTCTATCAACTAGATGGCTACACCTTC.

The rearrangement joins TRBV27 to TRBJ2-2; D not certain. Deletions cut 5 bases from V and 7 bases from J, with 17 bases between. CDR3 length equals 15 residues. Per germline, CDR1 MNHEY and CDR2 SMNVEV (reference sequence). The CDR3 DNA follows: TGTGCCAGCAGTCCCCCGGACCCGGAAGACGGGGAGCTGTTTTTT. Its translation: CASSPPDPEDGELFF.

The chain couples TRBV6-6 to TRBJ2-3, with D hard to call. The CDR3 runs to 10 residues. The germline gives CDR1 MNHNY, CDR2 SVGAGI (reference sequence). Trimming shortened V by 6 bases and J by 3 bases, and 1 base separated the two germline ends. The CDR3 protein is CASRTDTQYF. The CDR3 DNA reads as TGTGCCAGCAGGACAGATACGCAGTATTTT.

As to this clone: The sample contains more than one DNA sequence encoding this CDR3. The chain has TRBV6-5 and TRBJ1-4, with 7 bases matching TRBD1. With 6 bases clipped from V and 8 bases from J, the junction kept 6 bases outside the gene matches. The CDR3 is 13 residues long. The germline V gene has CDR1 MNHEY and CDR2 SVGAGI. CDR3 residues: CASSLATGEKLFF. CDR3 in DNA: TGTGCCAGCAGCCTGGCGACAGGGGAAAAACTGTTTTTT.

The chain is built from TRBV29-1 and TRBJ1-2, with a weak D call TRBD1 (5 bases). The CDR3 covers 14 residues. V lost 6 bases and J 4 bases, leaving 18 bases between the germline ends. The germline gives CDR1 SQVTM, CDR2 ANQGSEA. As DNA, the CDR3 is TGCAGCGTCCCCGGGGGGGAGATAGGCTATGGCTACACCTTC. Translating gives CSVPGGEIGYGYTF.

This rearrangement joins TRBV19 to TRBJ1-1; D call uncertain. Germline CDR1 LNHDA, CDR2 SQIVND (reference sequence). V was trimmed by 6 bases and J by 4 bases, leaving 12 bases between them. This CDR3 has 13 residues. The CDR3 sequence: CASRSGLVTEAFF. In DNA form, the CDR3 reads TGTGCCAGTAGAAGTGGGCTCGTCACTGAAGCTTTCTTT.